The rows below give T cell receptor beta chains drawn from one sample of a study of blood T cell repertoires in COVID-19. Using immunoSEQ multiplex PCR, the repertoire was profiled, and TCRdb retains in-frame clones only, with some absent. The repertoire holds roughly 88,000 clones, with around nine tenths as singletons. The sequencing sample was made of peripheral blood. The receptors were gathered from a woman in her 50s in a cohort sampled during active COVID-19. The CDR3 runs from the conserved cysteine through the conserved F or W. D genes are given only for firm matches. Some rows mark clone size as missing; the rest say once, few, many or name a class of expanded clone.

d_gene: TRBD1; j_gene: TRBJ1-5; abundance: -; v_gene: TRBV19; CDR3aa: CASTTGPGDQPQHF; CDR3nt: TGTGCCAGTACGACAGGGCCGGGTGATCAGCCCCAGCATTTT
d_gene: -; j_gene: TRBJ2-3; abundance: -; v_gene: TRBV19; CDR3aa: CASSILGDTDTQYF; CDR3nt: TGTGCCAGTAGTATCCTAGGGGACACAGATACGCAGTATTTT
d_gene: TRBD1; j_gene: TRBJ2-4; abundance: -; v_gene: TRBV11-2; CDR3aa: CASSLTTGGWNIQYF; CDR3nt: TGTGCCAGCAGCTTGACAACAGGGGGCTGGAACATTCAGTACTTC
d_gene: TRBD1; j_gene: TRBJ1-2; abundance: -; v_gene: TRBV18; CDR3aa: CASSPPGQGGGYTF; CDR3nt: TGTGCCAGCTCACCACCCGGACAGGGCGGTGGCTACACCTTC
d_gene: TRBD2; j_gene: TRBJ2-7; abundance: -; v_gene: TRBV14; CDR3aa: CASSPPSGIEQYF; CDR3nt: TGTGCCAGCAGCCCTCCTAGCGGGATTGAGCAGTACTTC
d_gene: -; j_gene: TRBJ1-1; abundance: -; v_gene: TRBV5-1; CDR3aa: CASSLGYSEAFF; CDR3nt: TGCGCCAGCAGCCTTGGTTACAGTGAAGCTTTCTTT
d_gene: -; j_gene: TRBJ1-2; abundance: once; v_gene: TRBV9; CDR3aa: CASSGDTTGEGYTF; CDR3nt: TGTGCCAGCAGCGGAGACACAACGGGAGAGGGCTACACCTTC
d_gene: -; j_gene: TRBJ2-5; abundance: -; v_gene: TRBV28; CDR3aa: CASTVRQGETQYF; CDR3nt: TGTGCCAGCACCGTACGGCAGGGGGAGACCCAGTACTTC
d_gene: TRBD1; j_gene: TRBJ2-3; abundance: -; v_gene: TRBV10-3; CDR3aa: CAISRGGLPTDTQYF; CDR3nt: TGTGCCATCAGCCGAGGGGGCCTGCCCACAGATACGCAGTATTTT
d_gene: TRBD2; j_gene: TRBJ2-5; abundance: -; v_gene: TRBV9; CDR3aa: CASSVAGLANLRETQYF; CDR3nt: TGTGCCAGCAGCGTAGCGGGACTAGCTAACCTGAGGGAGACCCAGTACTTC
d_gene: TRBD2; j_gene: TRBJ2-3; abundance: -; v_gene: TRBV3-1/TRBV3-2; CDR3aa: CASSQVAGAEDTQYF; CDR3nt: TGTGCCAGCAGCCAAGTAGCGGGAGCTGAAGATACGCAGTATTTT
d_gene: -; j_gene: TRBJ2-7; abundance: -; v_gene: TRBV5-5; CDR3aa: CASSLSYPGGDAYEQYF; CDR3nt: TGTGCCAGCAGCTTGTCCTACCCAGGCGGGGACGCCTACGAGCAGTACTTC
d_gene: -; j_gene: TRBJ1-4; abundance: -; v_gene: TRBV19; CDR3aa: CATGRGTGYSNEKLFF; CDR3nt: TGTGCCACCGGAAGGGGTACAGGATACTCTAATGAAAAACTGTTTTTT
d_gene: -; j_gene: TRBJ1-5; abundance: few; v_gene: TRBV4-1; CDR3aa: CASSQDSPQPQHF; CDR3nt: TGCGCCAGCAGCCAAGACTCCCCTCAGCCCCAGCATTTT
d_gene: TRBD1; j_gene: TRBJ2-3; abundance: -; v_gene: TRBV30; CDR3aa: CAWSVTGYADTQYF; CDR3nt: TGTGCCTGGAGCGTGACAGGGTATGCAGATACGCAGTATTTT
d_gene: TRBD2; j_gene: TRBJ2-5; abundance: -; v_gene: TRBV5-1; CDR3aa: CASSLRTSGVIETQYF; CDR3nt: TGCGCCAGCAGCTTGCGGACTAGCGGGGTAATAGAGACCCAGTACTTC
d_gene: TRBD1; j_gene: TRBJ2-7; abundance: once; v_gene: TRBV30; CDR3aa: CAWSNRGMEQYF; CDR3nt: TGTGCCTGGAGCAACAGGGGAATGGAGCAGTACTTC
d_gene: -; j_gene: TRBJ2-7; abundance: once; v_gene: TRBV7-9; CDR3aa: CASSLPPGTADYEQYF; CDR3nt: TGTGCCAGCAGCTTACCACCCGGGACTGCCGACTACGAGCAGTACTTC
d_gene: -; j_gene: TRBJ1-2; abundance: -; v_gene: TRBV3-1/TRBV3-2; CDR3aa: CASSQDDRIYGYTF; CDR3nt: TGTGCCAGCAGCCAAGATGACAGGATCTATGGCTACACCTTC
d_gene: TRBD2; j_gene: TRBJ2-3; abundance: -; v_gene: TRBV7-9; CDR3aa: CASSLARVAGALSTDTQYF; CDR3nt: TGTGCCAGCAGCTTAGCGCGGGTAGCGGGGGCCCTAAGCACAGATACGCAGTATTTT
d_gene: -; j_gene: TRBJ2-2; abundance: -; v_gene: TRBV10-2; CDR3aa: CASTPSRTAGELFF; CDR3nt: TGCGCCAGCACCCCGTCCCGAACGGCCGGGGAGCTGTTTTTT
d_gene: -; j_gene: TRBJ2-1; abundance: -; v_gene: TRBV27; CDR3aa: CASRLSRSSSYNEQFF; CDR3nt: TGTGCCAGCAGACTTTCTAGGTCCTCCTCCTACAATGAGCAGTTCTTC
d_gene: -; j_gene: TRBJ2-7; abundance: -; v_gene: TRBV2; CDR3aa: CASSVHGSSYEQYF; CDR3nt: TGTGCCAGCAGTGTTCATGGGAGCTCCTACGAGCAGTACTTC
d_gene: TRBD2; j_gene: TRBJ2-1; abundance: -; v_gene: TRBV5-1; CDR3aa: CASSNPLAGGYNEQFF; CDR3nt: TGCGCCAGCAGCAACCCACTAGCGGGAGGGTACAATGAGCAGTTCTTC
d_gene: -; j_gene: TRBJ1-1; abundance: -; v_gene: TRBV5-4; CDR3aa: CASSLWGVPEAFF; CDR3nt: TGTGCCAGCAGCTTGTGGGGGGTCCCAGAAGCTTTCTTT
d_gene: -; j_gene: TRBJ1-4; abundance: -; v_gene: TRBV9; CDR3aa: CASSVGVGQAEKLFF; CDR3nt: TGTGCCAGCAGCGTAGGTGTGGGCCAGGCGGAAAAACTGTTTTTT
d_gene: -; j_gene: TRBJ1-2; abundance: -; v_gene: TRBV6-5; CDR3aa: CASRRQYGYTF; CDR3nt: TGTGCCAGCAGAAGACAGTATGGCTACACCTTC
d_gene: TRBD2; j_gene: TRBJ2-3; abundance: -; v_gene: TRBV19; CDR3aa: CASSIGGGGVADTQYF; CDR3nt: TGTGCCAGTAGTATAGGAGGCGGGGGGGTGGCAGATACGCAGTATTTT
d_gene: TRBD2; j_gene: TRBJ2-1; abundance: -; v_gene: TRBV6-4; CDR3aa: CASSPGLASYNEQFF; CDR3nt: TGTGCCAGCAGCCCGGGACTAGCCTCCTACAATGAGCAGTTCTTC
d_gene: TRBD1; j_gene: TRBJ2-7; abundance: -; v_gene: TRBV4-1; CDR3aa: CASSQDEGQGAMGQYF; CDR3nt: TGCGCCAGCAGCCAAGATGAGGGACAGGGGGCAATGGGGCAGTACTTC
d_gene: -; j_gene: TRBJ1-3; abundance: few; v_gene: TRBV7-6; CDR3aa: CASSPGLGSGNTIYF; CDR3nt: TGTGCCAGCAGCCCCGGGTTAGGCTCTGGAAACACCATATATTTT
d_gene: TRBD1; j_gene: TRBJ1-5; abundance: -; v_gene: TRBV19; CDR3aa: CASSIYLQGVRSNQPQHF; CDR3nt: TGTGCCAGTAGTATTTATTTACAGGGGGTTCGAAGCAATCAGCCCCAGCATTTT
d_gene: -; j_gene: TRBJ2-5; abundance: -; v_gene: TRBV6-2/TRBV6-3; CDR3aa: CASSYGLGLLETQYF; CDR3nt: TGTGCCAGCAGTTACGGGTTGGGACTCCTAGAGACCCAGTACTTC
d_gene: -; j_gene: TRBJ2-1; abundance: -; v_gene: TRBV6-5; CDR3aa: CASRMGQSSYNEQFF; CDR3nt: TGTGCCAGCAGAATGGGACAAAGCTCCTACAATGAGCAGTTCTTC
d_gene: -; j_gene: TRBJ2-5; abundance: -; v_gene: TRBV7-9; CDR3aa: CASSRSTIQETQYF; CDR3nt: TGTGCCAGCAGCAGGTCGACAATCCAAGAGACCCAGTACTTC